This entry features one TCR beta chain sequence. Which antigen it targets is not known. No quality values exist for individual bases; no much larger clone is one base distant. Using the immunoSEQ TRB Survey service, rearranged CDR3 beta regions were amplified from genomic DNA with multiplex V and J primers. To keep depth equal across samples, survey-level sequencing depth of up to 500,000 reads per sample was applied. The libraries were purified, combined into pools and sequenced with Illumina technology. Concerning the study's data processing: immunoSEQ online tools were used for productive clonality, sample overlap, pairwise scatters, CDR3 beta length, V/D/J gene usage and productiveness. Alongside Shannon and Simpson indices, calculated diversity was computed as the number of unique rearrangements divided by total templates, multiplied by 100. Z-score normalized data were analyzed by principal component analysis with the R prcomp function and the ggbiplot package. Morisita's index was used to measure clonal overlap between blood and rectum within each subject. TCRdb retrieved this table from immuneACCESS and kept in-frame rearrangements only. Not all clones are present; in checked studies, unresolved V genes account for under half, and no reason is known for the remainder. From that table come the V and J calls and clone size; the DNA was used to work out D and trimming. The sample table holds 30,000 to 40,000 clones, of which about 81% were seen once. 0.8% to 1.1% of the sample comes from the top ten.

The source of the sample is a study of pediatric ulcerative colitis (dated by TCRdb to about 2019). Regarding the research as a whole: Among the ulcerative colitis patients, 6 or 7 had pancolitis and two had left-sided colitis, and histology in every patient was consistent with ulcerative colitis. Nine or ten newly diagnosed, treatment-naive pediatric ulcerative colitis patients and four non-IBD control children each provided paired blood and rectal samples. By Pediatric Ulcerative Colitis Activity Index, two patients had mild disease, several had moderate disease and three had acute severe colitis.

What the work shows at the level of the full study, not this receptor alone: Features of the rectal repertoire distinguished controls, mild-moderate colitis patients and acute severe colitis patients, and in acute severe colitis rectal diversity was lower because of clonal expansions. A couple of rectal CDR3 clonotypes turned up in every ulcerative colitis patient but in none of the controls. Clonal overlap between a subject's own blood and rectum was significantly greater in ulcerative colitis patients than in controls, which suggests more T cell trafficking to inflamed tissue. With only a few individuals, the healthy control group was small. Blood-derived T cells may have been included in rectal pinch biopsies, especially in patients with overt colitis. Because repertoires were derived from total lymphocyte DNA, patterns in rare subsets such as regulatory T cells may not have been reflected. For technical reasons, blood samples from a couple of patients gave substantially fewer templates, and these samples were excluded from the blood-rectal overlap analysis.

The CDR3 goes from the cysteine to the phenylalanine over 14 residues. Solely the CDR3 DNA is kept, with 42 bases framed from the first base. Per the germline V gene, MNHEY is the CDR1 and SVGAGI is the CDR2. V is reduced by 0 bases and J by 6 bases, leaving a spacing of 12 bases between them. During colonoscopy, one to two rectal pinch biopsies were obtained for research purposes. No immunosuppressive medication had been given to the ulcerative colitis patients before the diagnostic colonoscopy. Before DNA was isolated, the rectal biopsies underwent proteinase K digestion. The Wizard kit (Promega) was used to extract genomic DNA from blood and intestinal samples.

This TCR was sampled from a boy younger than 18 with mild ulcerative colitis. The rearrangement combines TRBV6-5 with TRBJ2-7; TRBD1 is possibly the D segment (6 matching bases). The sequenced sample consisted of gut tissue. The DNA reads TGTGCCAGCAGTTACTCAGGGGGAGTGGGCGAGCAGTACTTC. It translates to CASSYSGGVGEQYF.